This T cell receptor (beta chain) was profiled in a study of identical twins. General observations from the study: Part of the zero-insertion signal could reflect confounding by invariant MAIT and iNKT cells. The study found excess low generation probability among twin-shared out-of-frame alpha sequences.

Remarks on this clonotype: Its antigen is not known.

With 5 bases removed from V and 0 bases from J, the gap between germline ends came to 10 bases. Germline values: CDR1 MNHNY, CDR2 SVGAGI (reference sequence). The CDR3 is 14 residues long. Template switching supplied a universal primer site; unique molecular identifiers were carried on the cDNA. One entry per CDR3 protein, called by TCRdb with MiXCR from the 5' RACE reads. The sample yields more than 1.5 million distinct CDR3 sequences, 32% seen once. This TCR came from a newborn girl in good health. Input material: cord blood. The chain recombines TRBV6-6 with TRBJ1-1; unclear D gene. Written as DNA, the CDR3 is TGTGCCAGCAGTCCGGAACGGTTGAACACTGAAGCTTTCTTT. Translating gives CASSPERLNTEAFF.